The TCR beta chain under discussion was sequenced for a study of shared clonotypes between healthy human individuals. Study-level information: The cohort had two women and three men, ages 18 to 49.

Each sorted subset replicate got 200 ng genomic DNA, roughly 33,000 genomes. Original analysis: ImmunoSEQ sequences covered only the junction and lacked quality scores; filtering therefore differed. Sequencing used immunoSEQ multiplex PCR; TCRdb keeps in-frame clones, though not all of them. D and trimming were read from the DNA, whereas the V and J calls and clone size are those reported in that table. The sample shows some 1 million clones, 65% to 75% of them seen only once. The CDR3 is 13 amino acids. From germline, CDR1 is GTSNPN and CDR2 SVGIG (reference sequence). Trimming removed 2 bases from V and 3 bases from J, with 11 bases in between.

The rearrangement links TRBV30 to TRBJ2-7; a possible D gene is TRBD1 (5 bases). The sample consisted of memory CD4+ T cells sorted from blood. Subset here: CD45RA-negative fraction. The sequence was collected from a man aged 18 to 35 in good health. CDR3 in DNA: TGTGCCTGGAGTTTGCAGGGCGGCTACGAGCAGTACTTC. This encodes CAWSLQGGYEQYF. Supplemented by reference TRBV30 and TRBJ2-7, the full variable domain reads SQTIHQWPATLVQPVGSPLSLECTVEGTSNPNLYWYRQAAGRGLQLLFYSVGIGQISSEVPQNLSASRPQDRQFILSSKKLLLSDSGFYLCAWSLQGGYEQYFGPGTRLTVT.